This T cell receptor beta chain was identified in a study of T-cell memory formation after mild COVID-19. 5'RACE primed from the constant segment yielded TCR alpha and TCR beta cDNA libraries bearing sample barcodes and UMIs. TCRdb passed the 5' RACE reads through MiXCR, listing each CDR3 protein once. The table records 400,000 to 500,000 distinct CDR3 sequences, around 20% of them present only once. Points on this clonotype: Its specificity is unknown.

Broader study findings: There was no confirmation that second-wave clones peaking on day 37 were SARS-CoV-2 specific.

J lost 4 bases, V lost 1 base, and 2 bases had no gene match. The length of the CDR3 is 16 residues. Germline CDR1 reads SGHTA; CDR2 reads FQGNSA. Sequencing was done on a sample of PBMCs or a T cell subset sorted from them (not recorded which). V gene TRBV7-2 combines with J gene TRBJ2-2, with TRBD2 matching over 11 bases. This sequence was found in an adult woman who had mild COVID-19 (a few samples of this study predate the infection). Cell type and time point are not known. DNA for the CDR3: TGTGCCAGCAGCTTAGAACTAGCGGGGGCCACCGGGGAGCTGTTTTTT. Translation: CASSLELAGATGELFF. The whole variable domain, filled in from reference TRBV7-2 and TRBJ2-2, reads GAGVSQSPSNKVTEKGKDVELRCDPISGHTALYWYRQSLGQGLEFLIYFQGNSAPDKSGLPSDRFSAERTGGSVSTLTIQRTQQEDSAVYLCASSLELAGATGELFFGEGSRLTVL.